This TCR beta chain stems from a study of shared T cell receptors in the human thymus. The repertoire was sequenced with immunoSEQ multiplex PCR; TCRdb's copy has only in-frame clones and lacks some. The sample yields 700,000 or so clones, 80% to 90% seen once. To note about this clone: One end of the junction fails to match germline, which may point to a read error.

This CDR3 spans 20 amino acids. In germline, CDR1 is WNHNN, CDR2 SYGVQD (reference sequence). This sample was also put to use in a study of human thymus T cells. That paper notes: It was from resections taken during corrective heart surgery that the thymus tissue came. Highly overlapping thymic repertoires in unrelated individuals were reported by related research.

Material: thymocytes. The receptor comes from a girl under two years old with a congenital heart defect. The chain is built from TRBV10-1 and TRBJ2-7; 9 positions agree with TRBD1. Written as DNA, the CDR3 is TGCGCCAGCAGTGAGTCGGGACTGGACAGGGGACGGGGAGGGGAATACGGGCAGTACTTC. Protein sequence: CASSESGLDRGRGGEYGQYF.